The TCR beta chain under discussion was sequenced for a study of graft-versus-host responses after intestinal transplantation. Study-level background: Transplantation in recipients was multivisceral, liver-intestinal, or isolated intestinal.

Germline CDR1 reads PRHDT; CDR2 reads FYEKMQ (reference sequence). With 3 bases clipped from V and 5 bases from J, the junction kept 8 bases outside the gene matches. The CDR3 extends over 15 amino acids. The data were produced by immunoSEQ multiplex PCR, yet TCRdb's version contains in-frame clones alone and is incomplete. The repertoire holds some 14,000 clones, with 25% to 30% as singletons. Sorting after the reaction isolated proliferating CFSE-low CD3+CD4+ and CD3+CD8+ responders. Broader study findings: Recipient bone marrow held GvH clones, some seen earlier in ileum or blood.

This chain connects TRBV13 to TRBJ2-7, with TRBD2 identical over 9 bases. Sequencing used alloreactive CD4+ T cells from a mixed lymphocyte reaction culture, obtained before intestinal transplant. Subset reported: CFSE-low proliferating T cells sorted from roughly 6-day pre-transplant mixed lymphocyte reaction (GvH or HvG direction). The TCR comes from a human patient who received an intestinal transplant. The CDR3: CASSFLSGRRNEQYF. The CDR3 coding sequence is TGTGCCAGCAGCTTTCTTAGCGGGAGAAGGAACGAGCAGTACTTC.